This T cell receptor (beta chain) was found in a study of shared T cell receptors in the human thymus (TCRdb year 2021). With respect to the entire study: The study examined how the human thymus generates shared, self-reactive T-cell receptor alpha chains.

There are 15 amino acids in the CDR3, from cysteine to phenylalanine inclusive. Only the CDR3 portion is preserved as DNA: 45 bases, with reading frame beginning at the first base. CDR1 and CDR2, per the germline V gene, are SGHRS and YFSETQ. V loses 4 bases at its end and J loses 0 bases; junction bases beyond the gene matches: 7. For this clone: No antigen is known for it. Per-nucleotide qualities are absent, and no much larger clonotype sits a single base away.

Libraries came from the immunoSEQ multiplex PCR assay. Here the immuneACCESS table is served through TCRdb, limited to in-frame sequences with V and J called. Missing clones are a known gap in these copies; in checked studies unresolved V genes cover under half, and the rest lacks a known reason. The sample yields 550,000 to 800,000 clones; over 75% were counted once. More than 0.01% of the sample belongs to the ten largest clones. The sample was also linked to a second study, of human thymus T cells. Drawing on the second study: Donors were immunologically healthy infants undergoing open corrective cardiac surgery for congenital heart defects in Finland. Thymus tissue was obtained as surgical resects removed during corrective cardiac surgery. Biased V and J gene segment usage appeared to be present in both thymic and peripheral blood repertoires. The related research found that thymic TCR repertoires overlapped highly between unrelated individuals. TCR alpha and beta repertoires from fewer than ten infant thymus samples and four related peripheral blood samples were characterized in the study. Donor ages ranging from roughly 7 to 250 days were recorded, and about six male and a couple of female infants were included in the cohort. After being mechanically released from the tissue, thymocytes were kept at -70 degrees C in pellets of about 8.5-32 million cells. A QIAsymphony instrument was used to extract genomic DNA from frozen cell pellets. The immunoSEQ multiplex PCR assay was used to amplify the TCRB and TCRAD loci from a standardized quantity of quality-controlled genomic DNA. The amplicons covered the V(D)J region and were long enough to include the CDR3 and to identify the V and J genes. Through the commercial immunoSEQ service, the amplicons were sequenced on an Illumina platform. Primer bias and sequencing errors were corrected as previously described, and TCRAD and TCRB definitions were based on the IMGT database. The repertoires were analysed using immunoSEQ Analyzer 3.0 and VDJTools for basic statistics, V/J segment usage, diversity estimates, rarefaction and pairwise overlap. To estimate diversity, the Chao1, ChaoE, Efron-Thisted, Shannon and inverse Simpson indices were applied, and diversity was also estimated on datasets down-sampled to the smallest sample. Repertoire overlap used strict matching of CDR3 nucleotide sequence, V gene and J gene, with Jaccard-based multidimensional scaling clustering. Thymus samples yielded on average approximately 860,000 unique TCRB clonotypes, compared with 80,000 to 85,000 from blood samples.

Sequenced sample: thymocytes. The rearranged segments are TRBV5-1 and TRBJ2-7, with 7 bases matching TRBD2. The source is a girl in the first two years of life with a congenital heart defect. Donor details come from another sample of the same person, matched by shared clones. Here the CDR3 is given as CASSLRRDYSYEQYF. The bases are TGCGCCAGCAGCCTTCGTAGGGACTACTCCTACGAGCAGTACTTC.